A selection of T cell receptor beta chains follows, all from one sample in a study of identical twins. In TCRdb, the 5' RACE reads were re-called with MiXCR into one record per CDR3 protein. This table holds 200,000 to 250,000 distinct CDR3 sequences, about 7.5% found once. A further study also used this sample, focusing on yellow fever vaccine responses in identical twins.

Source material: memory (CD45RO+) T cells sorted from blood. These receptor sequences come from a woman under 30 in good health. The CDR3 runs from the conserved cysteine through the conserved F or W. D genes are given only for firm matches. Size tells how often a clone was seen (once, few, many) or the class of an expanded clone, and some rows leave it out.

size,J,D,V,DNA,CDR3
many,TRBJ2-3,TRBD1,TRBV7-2,TGTGCCAGCAGCTCCCAGGGGGCACACACAGATACGCAGTATTTT,CASSSQGAHTDTQYF
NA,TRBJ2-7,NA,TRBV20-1,TGCAGTGCTAGAGTCCCAGGGGCCTACGAGCAGTACTTC,CSARVPGAYEQYF
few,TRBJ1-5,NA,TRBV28,TGTGCCAGCAGTTCGGACAGTAGCAATCAGCCCCAGCATTTT,CASSSDSSNQPQHF
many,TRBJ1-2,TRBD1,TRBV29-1,TGCAGCGTTGGGATAGGACAGGGGGCTAACTATGGCTACACCTTC,CSVGIGQGANYGYTF
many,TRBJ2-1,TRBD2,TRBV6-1,TGTGCCAGCATTAAGCGGGGGATCTACAATGAGCAGTTCTTC,CASIKRGIYNEQFF
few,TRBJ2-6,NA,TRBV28,TGTGCCAGCAGTTTATTGGCAGACTCTGGGGCCAACGTCCTGACTTTC,CASSLLADSGANVLTF
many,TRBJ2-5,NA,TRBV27,TGTGCCAGCAGTTCCATGAAGGGGACCCAGTACTTC,CASSSMKGTQYF
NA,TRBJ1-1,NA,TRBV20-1,TGCAGTGCTCCGCGGGGGGGCACTGAAGCTTTCTTT,CSAPRGGTEAFF
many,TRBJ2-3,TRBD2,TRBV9,TGTGCCAGCAGCGTAGAGGTAGCGGGGCTGGCGGCAGATACGCAGTATTTT,CASSVEVAGLAADTQYF
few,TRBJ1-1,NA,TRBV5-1,TGCGCCAGCAGCTCGGGGCCACTGAACACTGAAGCTTTCTTT,CASSSGPLNTEAFF
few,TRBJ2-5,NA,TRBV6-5,TGTGCCAGCAGTTACGCAGGGGCCAACCAAGAGACCCAGTACTTC,CASSYAGANQETQYF
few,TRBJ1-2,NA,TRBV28,TGTGCCAGCAGTTTGCGGGGGACCCTTTTGGGCTACACCTTC,CASSLRGTLLGYTF
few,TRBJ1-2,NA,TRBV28,TGTGCCAGCAGTACCCAGGTGTGGGGCTACACCTTC,CASSTQVWGYTF
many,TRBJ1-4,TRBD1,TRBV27,TGTGCCAGCAGTTTAAGGGGCCGGGCAGGGGGGTTAACTAATGAAAAACTGTTTTTT,CASSLRGRAGGLTNEKLFF
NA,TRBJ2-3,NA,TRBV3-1,TGTGCCAGCAGCCCTGACTACTCGGGGACGCAGTATTTT,CASSPDYSGTQYF
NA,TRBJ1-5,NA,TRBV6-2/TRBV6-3,TGTGCCAGCAGTTACTCGAAACAGCCCCAGCATTTT,CASSYSKQPQHF
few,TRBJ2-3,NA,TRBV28,TGTGCCAGCAGCCTATTGGGGTCCGGGCCAGATACGCAGTATTTT,CASSLLGSGPDTQYF
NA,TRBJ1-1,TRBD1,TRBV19,TGTGCCAGTAGAAGGGACAGGGGATACTATGAAGCTTTCTTT,CASRRDRGYYEAFF
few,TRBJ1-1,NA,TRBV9,TGTGCCAGCAGCGTAGAAGTCAGTCGAAACACTGAAGCTTTCTTT,CASSVEVSRNTEAFF
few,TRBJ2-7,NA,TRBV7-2,TGTGCCAGCAGCTTAGAGCCCGTCTACGAGCAGTACTTC,CASSLEPVYEQYF
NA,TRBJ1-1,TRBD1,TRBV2,TGTGCCAGCTTAGAAGGGACAGGTTTGAACACTGAAGCTTTCTTT,CASLEGTGLNTEAFF
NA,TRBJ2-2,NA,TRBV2,TGTGCCAGCAGTGAATTGTTCACAGGGATGGGTAGCGGGAACACCGGGGAGCTGTTTTTT,CASSELFTGMGSGNTGELFF
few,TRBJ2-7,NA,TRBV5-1,TGCGCCAGCAGCCCCGAGCGGATTAACTACGAGCAGTACTTC,CASSPERINYEQYF
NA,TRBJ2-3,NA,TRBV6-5,TGTGCCAGCAGTTACTCGGACTACCTACCCACAGATACGCAGTATTTT,CASSYSDYLPTDTQYF
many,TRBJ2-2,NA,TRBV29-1,TGCAGCGTTGAAGAGGCCGCAGGGAGGCGGGCTGAGCTGTTTTTT,CSVEEAAGRRAELFF
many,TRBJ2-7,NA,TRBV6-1,TGTGCCAGCAGTGTATTCTACGAGCAGTACTTC,CASSVFYEQYF
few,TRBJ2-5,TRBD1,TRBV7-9,TGTGCCAGCAGCGACGACAGGGGAGAGACCCAGTACTTC,CASSDDRGETQYF
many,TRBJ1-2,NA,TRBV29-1,TGCAGCGTTGCGGCACCTAACTATGGCTACACCTTC,CSVAAPNYGYTF
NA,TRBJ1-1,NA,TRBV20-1,TGCAGTGCTAGAGGGGACCCGAACACTGAAGCTTTCTTT,CSARGDPNTEAFF
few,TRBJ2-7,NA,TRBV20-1,TGCAGTGCTATCCGGACGGGACTCTCCTACGAGCAGTACTTC,CSAIRTGLSYEQYF
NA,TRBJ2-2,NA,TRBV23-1,TGCGCCAGCAGTCAACCGGGGGGGACAGTCACCGGGGAGCTGTTTTTT,CASSQPGGTVTGELFF
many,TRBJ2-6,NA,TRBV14,TGTGCCAGCAGCGGAATACTCTCTGGGGCCAACGTCCTGACTTTC,CASSGILSGANVLTF
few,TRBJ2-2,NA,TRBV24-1,TGTGCCACCAGTGAACCCGGGGGCGCGAACACCGGGGAGCTGTTTTTT,CATSEPGGANTGELFF
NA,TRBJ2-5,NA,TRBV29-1,TGCAGCATTGATCGAGGAGAGACCCAGTACTTC,CSIDRGETQYF
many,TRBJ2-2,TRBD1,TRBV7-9,TGTGCCAGTTGGAGGGGACAGGCCGGCACCGGGGAGCTGTTTTTT,CASWRGQAGTGELFF
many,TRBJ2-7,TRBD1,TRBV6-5,TGTGCCAGCAGTTACCAACAGGGGAAATTCTACGAGCAGTACTTC,CASSYQQGKFYEQYF
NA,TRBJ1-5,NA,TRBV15,TGTGCCACCAGCAGAGGTACACAGGATAGCAATCAGCCCCAGCATTTT,CATSRGTQDSNQPQHF
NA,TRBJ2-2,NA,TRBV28,TGTGCCAGCTTCGGACACCCGGCAGGCGTGGAGCTGTTTTTT,CASFGHPAGVELFF
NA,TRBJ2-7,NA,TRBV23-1,TGCGCCAGCAGTCAATCTTCCCACGAGCAGTACTTC,CASSQSSHEQYF
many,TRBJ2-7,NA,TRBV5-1,TGCGCCAGCAGCTTCGAACCGGGACTCCACTACGAGCAGTACTTC,CASSFEPGLHYEQYF
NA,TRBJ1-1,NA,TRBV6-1,TGTGCCAGCAGTCGGGACATAGGTGCTGAAGCTTTCTTT,CASSRDIGAEAFF
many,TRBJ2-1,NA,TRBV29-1,TGCAGCGTTGAACAAGGGGGGGCCTACAATGAGCAGTTCTTC,CSVEQGGAYNEQFF
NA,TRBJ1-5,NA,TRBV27,TGTGCCAGCAGTCCCTTCTTGACGAGGACTTCGGGGCAGCCCCAGCATTTT,CASSPFLTRTSGQPQHF
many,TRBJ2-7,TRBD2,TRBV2,TGTGCCATCAGAAGTAGCGGGGGAAAATACGAGCAGTACTTC,CAIRSSGGKYEQYF
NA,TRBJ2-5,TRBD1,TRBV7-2,TGTGCCAACACGGCGGGACAGGGGGGAGGTGAGACCCAGTACTTC,CANTAGQGGGETQYF
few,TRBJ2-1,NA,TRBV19,TGTGCCAGTGACCGTCCGGGTACCTACAATGAGCAGTTCTTC,CASDRPGTYNEQFF
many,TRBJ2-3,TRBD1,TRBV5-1,TGCGCCAGCGGGACAGGGGCCACAGATACGCAGTATTTT,CASGTGATDTQYF
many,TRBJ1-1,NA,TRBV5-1,TGCGCCAGCAGCTTGGAAGGCCGAAACACTGAAGCTTTCTTT,CASSLEGRNTEAFF
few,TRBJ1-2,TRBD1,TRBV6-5,TGTGCCAGCAGTTACCAAGGACAGGGGCCTCGGGAGACCTTC,CASSYQGQGPRETF
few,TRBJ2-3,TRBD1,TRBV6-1,TGTGCCAGCAGGGGGACAGCGTCCGGCACAGATACGCAGTATTTT,CASRGTASGTDTQYF
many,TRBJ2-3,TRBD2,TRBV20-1,TGCAGCCACCTCGGGGGGGGGGGCAGAGATACGCAGTATTTT,CSHLGGGGRDTQYF
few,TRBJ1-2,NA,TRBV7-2,TGTGCCAGCAGCTTTCCCGGGCTAGACTATGGCTACACCTTC,CASSFPGLDYGYTF
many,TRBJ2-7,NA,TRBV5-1,TGCGCCAGCAGCTTGGTAGGAGGAGAGGTGCGCGAGCAGTACTTC,CASSLVGGEVREQYF
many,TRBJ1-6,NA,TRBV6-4,TGTGCCAGCAGTCCACTGGCAGGGGTTAATTCACCCCTCCACTTT,CASSPLAGVNSPLHF
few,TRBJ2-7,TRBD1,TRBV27,TGTGCCAGCAGTTTAGAACAGGGGCCGTCCTACGAGCAGTACTTC,CASSLEQGPSYEQYF